This record covers a single TCR beta chain. The clone's antigen remains unknown. Base quality data are lacking; no much larger clone is found one base away. The sample comes from a study of cytomegalovirus exposure and HLA in healthy donors (dated by TCRdb to 2016 to 2017). Turning to the overall study: An earlier analysis of approximately 590 of the donors reported 250 to 350 Gb of sequence data and 117 million unique TCR beta sequences from some 180 million T cells. Roughly 300 gigabases of sequencing data and 80 million or so unique TCR sequences were included in an early release covering over 600 HLA-typed donors. The genetic ancestry cluster associated with self-reported Caucasian donors included roughly four fifths of the roughly 380 genotyped donors. The study aimed to test whether cataloging public T cell receptors could reveal signatures of past pathogen exposure. The study profiled the T cell repertoires of more than 500 subjects by immunosequencing and related them to cytomegalovirus serostatus. A separate validation cohort of approximately 130 different subjects was used in addition to the roughly 720-subject first cohort. High-throughput TCR immunosequencing, statistical association of individual TCRs with disease status, and machine learning were combined to predict cytomegalovirus infection status. A later analysis re-examined previously published TCR beta repertoires from roughly 720 donors and added high-resolution HLA genotyping to investigate patterns of TCR occurrence. Rather than drawing on any new phenotypic data, the later analysis identified candidate immune exposures from TCR beta sequences and the way those sequences occurred across donors. In an earlier analysis of roughly 600 of the donors, high-throughput TCR beta sequencing was used to judge whether each TCR beta V gene segment behaved as functional or pseudogenic. Alongside the repertoire data, information on donor age, sex, ethnicity and CMV serostatus was compiled. In a later genetic analysis, genome-wide SNP genotypes for about 55% of the 666 donors were used, and that subset was treated as a discovery cohort. All discovery cohort repertoires had been generated using a single sequencing platform. Class I and class II HLA loci were covered by the typing at four-digit resolution. The number of donors typed differed by locus, with roughly 620-640 for A, B, C, DRB1 and DQB1, approximately 500 for DQA1, approximately 580 for DPA1, and around 460 for DPB1. A handful of DR-DQ haplotypes were handled as single units for association and clustering because linkage in the cohort was strong. On average, roughly 200,000 unique TCR beta nucleotide sequences were sequenced per donor among 398 genotyped donors of the cohort, with around 19% of those sequences being non-productive. Here is what the overall study found, with its caveats: In a later genetic analysis, fewer N-insertions in productive TCRs were reported among donors in an Asian-associated ancestry cluster than the approximately 630-donor mean. Most TCR sequences were observed very rarely across donors, whereas some public TCRs were present in many individuals. The classifier was reported to diagnose cytomegalovirus status with high specificity and sensitivity in both the original and validation cohorts. In vitro tests confirmed that three of the cytomegalovirus-associated TCR beta chains recognize cytomegalovirus antigens. Sequencing depth was assumed to be roughly uniform across donors in the presence/absence analyses, though that assumption may not hold. Compared with equally common non-associated chains, HLA-associated TCR beta chains in a later analysis were more clonally expanded and had lower generation probabilities. Linkage disequilibrium might explain the correlated functional status among segregating V segments, but an unknown experimental factor could not be ruled out. Assigning TCR associations to individual alleles was difficult when HLA alleles, especially DR and DQ, strongly co-occurred. HLA typing was unavailable for some donors at each locus, so association tests used only the typed subset. The authors suggested that the approach could potentially be extended to other disease states and immunological phenotypes. Approximately 18 rarely observed V segments, including chromosome 9 orphons, were excluded from the earlier analysis of just under 600 of the donors because counts were too low. In this cohort, only TCR beta chains were sequenced, and detectable features were limited by the absence of alpha or paired-chain data. The study listed 150 to 200 TCR beta chains as associated with cytomegalovirus. V-gene and J-gene trimming of TCR beta chains was associated with a missense DCLRE1C variant in a later genetic analysis, and the association was replicated in an independent cohort. A cluster of highly shared sequence variants was judged likely to be a technical artifact of the sequencing pipeline. A further reported finding was that TCR beta sequences accurately predicted the HLA-A and HLA-B alleles for most subjects in the first cohort. A later analysis found that most CMV-associated TCR beta chains appeared HLA-restricted, with HLA associations seemingly driven largely by CMV exposure. For the cohort, immune exposure information was limited to CMV serostatus. A later analysis found that TCR association rates varied across HLA loci, with DRB1 alleles showing the most associated TCRs and HLA-C alleles the fewest. According to a later analysis, parvovirus B19, influenza, CMV and Epstein-Barr virus appeared linked to several top co-occurrence clusters. In an earlier analysis of fewer than 700 of the donors, most TCR beta V segments appeared in productive rearrangements about 87% or about 30% of the time, broadly matching IMGT annotations. A later analysis associated 16,951 TCR beta sequences with specific HLA alleles at a false discovery rate of 0.05. The 87-base-pair reads could not distinguish some IMGT-functional V segments, including TRBV6-2 and TRBV6-3, so those segments were excluded.

The receptor library was made with the immunoSEQ multiplex PCR assay. For the multiplex PCR, a mixture combining 60 forward primers for TCR Vbeta segments and 13 reverse primers for TCR Jbeta segments was used. A multiplex PCR assay on genomic DNA amplified the CDR3 region of rearranged TCR beta genes. On the Illumina HiSeq System, the amplified TCR beta libraries were sequenced as 87-base-pair reads. The study's processing was this. In a later analysis, roughly 80 million unique TCR beta chains were counted across the roughly 670 repertoires, and roughly 10 million of these chains were shared by at least two donors. Raw reads were error-corrected and collapsed into unique sequences with a nearest-neighbor algorithm that merged closely related sequences to remove PCR and sequencing errors. CDR3 sequences were aligned to IMGT reference sequences to assign V, D and J gene segments. Each retained sequence needed at least a six-nucleotide match to both a V gene segment and a J gene segment. Rearrangements were called productive when the CDR3 lacked stop codons and stayed in frame with V and J; all others were non-productive. CDR3 was defined by IMGT convention, running from the second conserved V-encoded cysteine to the conserved J-encoded phenylalanine. The earlier analysis of a few hundred of the donors excluded any sequence lacking an unambiguous match to a single V gene segment. In an earlier analysis of several hundred of the donors, V segments were called functional above 56.7% productive rearrangements and were called segregating when the between-donor standard deviation exceeded 5%. A statistical classification framework was developed to diagnose cytomegalovirus status using the catalog of TCR beta chain sequences. In a later analysis, TCR nucleotide sequences were compared against IMGT/GENE-DB human TR gene sequences so that V and J genes could be assigned. The TCRdist pipeline was used in a later analysis to assign CDR3 sequences and most-parsimonious VDJ recombination scenarios. In a later analysis, each TCR beta chain was defined by its CDR3 amino acid sequence together with its V-gene family, and reads without a unique V-gene family were excluded. To address suspected cross-contamination and a sequencing artifact, a later analysis removed a few hundred highly shared, low-generation-probability nucleotide sequences. A later analysis calculated a clonal expansion index for each public chain from normalized within-repertoire ranks of inferred template counts. In a later analysis, generation probabilities were computed with a VDJ recombination model fitted to out-of-frame rearrangements, and the resulting probabilities were checked against IGoR. Hypergeometric tests were used in a later analysis to score TCR-TCR, TCR-HLA and TCR-CMV co-occurrence, with a repertoire-size bias correction applied to the TCR pairs. In a later analysis, false discovery rates were estimated by permuting HLA or CMV assignments 20 times. In a later analysis, co-occurring TCRs were grouped using DBSCAN, and TCRdist sequence similarity was added for clustering within HLA-allele-positive subsets. For co-occurrence clustering, repertoires with fewer than 30,000 or more than 120,000 public chains were excluded, along with roughly 5 repertoires with anomalous nucleotide sharing. TCRdb's version of the immuneACCESS table is confined to in-frame rearrangements and falls short of the full clone set. An unresolved V gene accounts for under half of the shortfall where checked; the remainder is of unknown origin. Clonal size and the V and J genes are those of that table, whereas D and trimming came from the DNA. Counted in this sample were around 150,000 clones; 60% to 80% of them appeared once. The top ten clones comprise 0.9% to 1.2% of the sample.

The cohort consisted of some 670 healthy bone marrow donors. At the time of sampling, every cohort member was nominally healthy, though immune exposures that went unrecorded were likely present. The donor was CMV seronegative and belonged to the group of over 350 seronegative cohort members. Every donor gave a peripheral blood sample, and the peripheral blood mononuclear cells from that sample were used for TCR beta sequencing. The Qiagen DNeasy Blood Extraction Kit was used to extract genomic DNA from the blood cell samples. From cysteine to phenylalanine, the CDR3 is 14 amino acids long. Just the 42-base CDR3 DNA is kept, in frame starting at base 1. CDR1 and CDR2, per the germline V gene, are SGDLS and YYNGEE. V sheds 4 bases and J sheds 4 bases, leaving 11 bases between their ends.

The TCR comes from a male donor in good health and CMV-seronegative. Sample: PBMCs. The sequence is built from TRBV9 and TRBJ2-2; TRBD2 might be the D gene, on 6 matching bases. CDR3 protein: CASSPRTTTGELFF. In nucleotide form, the sequence is TGTGCCAGCAGCCCCCGGACTACCACCGGGGAGCTGTTTTTT.